This TCR beta chain was sequenced in a study of blood T cell repertoires in COVID-19. The CDR3 is 15 amino acids. Germline V gene sequence: CDR1 SGHNT, CDR2 YENEEA. V lost 1 base to trimming and J lost 1 base, with 11 bases between them. TCRdb's table, derived via immunoSEQ multiplex PCR, lists solely in-frame clones and lacks some. The repertoire holds 150,000 to 200,000 clones, with less than 90% as singletons. The chain is built from TRBV11-3 and TRBJ2-7; D gene uncertain. The sequencing sample was made of peripheral blood. This sequence was found in a woman in her 70s with acute or convalescent COVID-19. The CDR3 protein is CASSLGGVSSYEQYF. The CDR3 DNA reads TGTGCCAGCAGCTTAGGAGGCGTCAGTTCCTACGAGCAGTACTTC.